A selection of T cell receptor beta chains follows, all from one sample in a study. Via MiXCR, TCRdb re-called the 5' RACE reads, giving one row per CDR3 protein. Of fewer than 60,000 distinct CDR3 sequences in the sample, 28% are singletons; the top ten hold roughly 2%. The sample comprised naive CD4+ T cells sorted from blood. The receptor source for this set is a female donor with breast cancer. The CDR3 runs from the conserved cysteine through the conserved F or W. A D gene is named only where the DNA matches it firmly. The listing skips clone size in some rows; elsewhere it reads once, few, many or a size class.

J,size,D,V,CDR3,DNA
TRBJ2-5,NA,TRBD2,TRBV20-1,CSAASGTETQYF,TGCAGTGCTGCCAGCGGGACGGAGACCCAGTACTTC
TRBJ2-5,few,NA,TRBV7-2,CASSPRDYLYF,TGTGCCAGCAGCCCCCGAGACTACCTGTACTTC
TRBJ2-7,NA,TRBD2,TRBV13,CASSHASGGSYEQYF,TGTGCCAGCAGCCACGCGAGCGGGGGATCCTACGAGCAGTACTTC
TRBJ2-3,few,TRBD1,TRBV7-3,CASSSRQGSDTQYF,TGTGCCAGCAGCTCTCGACAGGGGTCAGATACGCAGTATTTT
TRBJ1-6,many,NA,TRBV12-3/TRBV12-4,CASRGSLDSPLHF,TGTGCCAGCAGAGGGTCTCTTGATTCACCCCTCCACTTT
TRBJ1-1,NA,NA,TRBV7-3,CASSSDSNTEALF,TGTGCCAGCAGTTCGGATTCGAACACTGAAGCTTTGTTT
TRBJ2-7,NA,NA,TRBV5-1,CASRDRLDEQYF,TGCGCCAGCAGGGATAGGTTAGACGAGCAGTACTTC
TRBJ2-5,few,NA,TRBV7-2,CASSRQEETQYF,TGTGCCAGCAGCCGACAGGAAGAGACCCAGTACTTC
TRBJ2-1,NA,NA,TRBV20-1,CSAYEGIALAF,TGCAGTGCTTACGAGGGGATAGCGTTGGCCTTC
TRBJ1-2,NA,NA,TRBV4-1,CASSQYWAVGVEGYTF,TGCGCCAGCAGCCAATATTGGGCAGTAGGAGTGGAGGGCTACACCTTC
TRBJ2-1,many,TRBD2,TRBV20-1,CSARTSGRLSYNEQFF,TGCAGTGCTCGGACTAGCGGGAGGTTGTCCTACAATGAGCAGTTCTTC
TRBJ1-5,few,NA,TRBV6-2/TRBV6-3,CASSFDPNQPQHF,TGTGCCAGCAGTTTTGACCCCAATCAGCCCCAGCATTTT
TRBJ2-1,NA,NA,TRBV5-5,CASSLMGYNEQFF,TGTGCCAGCAGCTTGATGGGTTACAATGAGCAGTTCTTC
TRBJ2-3,NA,NA,TRBV5-1,CAGSLDWRATDTQYF,TGCGCCGGCAGCTTGGACTGGCGGGCTACAGATACGCAGTATTTT
TRBJ2-1,NA,NA,TRBV20-1,CSARLAGSYNEQFF,TGCAGTGCTAGACTGGCGGGGTCCTACAATGAGCAGTTCTTC
TRBJ1-2,few,NA,TRBV20-1,CSARAGVPYGYTF,TGCAGTGCTAGAGCCGGGGTACCCTATGGCTACACCTTC
TRBJ2-5,few,NA,TRBV29-1,CSVVSKTQYF,TGCAGCGTAGTGAGTAAGACCCAGTACTTC
TRBJ2-7,many,NA,TRBV5-1,CASSGQPNYEQYF,TGCGCCAGCAGTGGGCAGCCGAACTACGAGCAGTACTTC
TRBJ2-7,once,TRBD1,TRBV6-5,CAGSSRQGYSYEQYF,TGTGCCGGCAGTTCCCGACAGGGATACTCCTACGAGCAGTACTTC
TRBJ2-3,few,NA,TRBV5-5,CASSLTAALTDTQYF,TGTGCCAGCAGCTTGACAGCCGCCCTCACAGATACGCAGTATTTT
TRBJ1-5,few,TRBD1,TRBV27,CASSLGQANQPQHF,TGTGCCAGCAGTCTGGGACAGGCGAATCAGCCCCAGCATTTT
TRBJ2-3,NA,NA,TRBV19,CASSKAARTDTQYF,TGTGCCAGTAGTAAGGCAGCCCGCACAGATACGCAGTATTTT
TRBJ2-3,NA,TRBD2,TRBV7-3,CASSLAGESTDTQYF,TGTGCCAGCAGCTTAGCGGGAGAGAGCACAGATACGCAGTATTTT
TRBJ2-3,few,NA,TRBV12-3/TRBV12-4,CASTRDTRDTDTQYF,TGTGCCAGCACGAGGGACACCCGAGACACAGATACGCAGTATTTT
TRBJ1-6,NA,NA,TRBV3-1,CASSHSGNESPLHF,TGTGCCAGCAGCCACTCGGGAAATGAATCACCCCTCCACTTT
TRBJ1-1,few,NA,TRBV29-1,CSVVAGGGGTEAFF,TGCAGCGTTGTCGCTGGGGGTGGGGGTACTGAAGCTTTCTTT
TRBJ1-1,NA,TRBD1,TRBV20-1,CSARGQGGNTEAFF,TGCAGTGCGAGGGGACAGGGGGGGAACACTGAAGCTTTCTTT
TRBJ2-5,NA,NA,TRBV5-1,CASSLSPAQETQYF,TGCGCCAGCAGCTTGTCCCCAGCCCAAGAGACCCAGTACTTC